This T cell receptor (beta chain) comes out of a study of prognosis after radiotherapy for stage I lung cancer. Study-wide findings and caveats: The way patients used TRBV and TRBJ genes reportedly differed depending on whether they had metastases.

Per germline, CDR1 SGHDT and CDR2 YYEEEE. V gave up 0 bases and J gave up 3 bases, with 12 bases separating them. CDR3 length: 16 amino acids. Note on this clonotype: No antigen is known for it.

From genomic DNA, TCR beta CDR3 was amplified by two-round multiplex PCR. First-round PCR amplification was performed with primers specific to each TRBV and TRBJ gene. TCRdb passed the multiplex PCR reads through MiXCR, listing each CDR3 protein once. Of under 20,000 distinct CDR3 sequences listed, 45% to 50% are singletons. Source: PBMCs, taken before or after stereotactic body radiation therapy (not recorded which). The J gene is TRBJ2-2, the V gene TRBV5-6; TRBD1 might be the D (6 bases). The TCR originated in a donor aged 50 or older with non-small cell lung cancer. CDR3 in amino acids: CASSLGPGTHTGELFF. The DNA for the CDR3 is TGTGCCAGCAGCTTGGGTCCAGGGACACACACCGGGGAGCTGTTTTTT.